This TCR beta chain was recorded in a study of T cell clonotyping in hematopoietic cell transplantation. As to this clone: The antigen is undetermined.

The junction had 6 bases not matched to a gene; V was cut back by 4 bases and J by 4 bases. Germline assignment: CDR1 MNHEY and CDR2 SMNVEV (reference sequence). There are 17 residues in the CDR3. Data came from immunoSEQ multiplex PCR; TCRdb stores just in-frame clones and leaves some out. The sample consists of fewer than 40,000 clones, around 90% of them appearing once. Regarding the study as a whole: Pathologically expanded recipient clonotypes increased progressively from day 30 to day 180 as diversity fell.

The V call is TRBV27, the J call TRBJ2-3; 15 bases match TRBD2. The source of this sequence is a woman in her thirties or forties in good health. Some clones in this sample may be carry-over from other donors' samples. Sequenced: peripheral blood mononuclear cells. The CDR3 here is CASSSPGLAGGADTQYF. CDR3 nucleotide sequence: TGTGCCAGCAGTTCACCGGGACTAGCGGGAGGTGCAGATACGCAGTATTTT.